Listed here are 31 T cell receptor beta chains from one sample, sequenced in a study of a mutant IDH1 vaccine in newly diagnosed glioma. Time point described: week 5, during vaccination. A single vaccine dose contained 300 ug of mutant IDH1 20-mer peptide, and topical imiquimod was used with it. The protocol was immunoSEQ multiplex PCR, while the TCRdb copy is restricted to in-frame clones and leaves out a portion. The sample has roughly 40,000 clones, about 89% seen once. These TCRs are of unknown antigen specificity. The sequences come from PBMCs, collected from a glioma patient whose treatment included an IDH1 peptide vaccine. These receptors all stem from a man aged 50-59 years with glioma.

CDR3 sequence: CASSLGLAFEQYF. The CDR3 DNA sequence: TGCGCCAGCAGCTTGGGACTAGCCTTCGAGCAGTACTTC. V and J are TRBV5-1 and TRBJ2-7; 7 positions match TRBD2. Germline V CDR1 and CDR2: SGHRS, YFSETQ. The CDR3 runs to 13 residues. The V segment lost 0 bases and the J segment 6 bases; nucleotides outside the gene matches: 3.

The rearrangement uses TRBV30 and TRBJ1-6; D gene ambiguous. CDR1 is GTSNPN, CDR2 SVGIG, per germline (reference sequence). V was pared by 3 bases and J by 4 bases, with 13 bases between. The CDR3 spans 15 residues. CDR3 nucleotides: TGTGCCTGGAGCGCCAGGAGTGGATATAATTCACCCCTCCACTTT. Its protein is CAWSARSGYNSPLHF.

The chain uses TRBV27 and TRBJ2-7, with 9 nucleotides matching TRBD1. This CDR3 is built from 15 residues. Germline-derived CDR1 and CDR2 are MNHEY and SMNVEV (reference sequence). J lost 4 bases, V lost 5 bases, and 9 bases had no gene match. The DNA of the CDR3 is TGTGCCAGCAGTCCACAGGGGGCAGTGTTATACGAGCAGTACTTC. This translates into CASSPQGAVLYEQYF.

The J gene is TRBJ2-5, the V gene TRBV11-2, with D maybe TRBD1 (6 bases). The CDR3 runs 14 residues. Per germline, CDR1 SGHAT and CDR2 FQNNGV. Trimming took off 4 bases at V and 4 bases at J, with 13 bases between the two ends. CDR3 coding DNA: TGTGCCAGCAGCTCCCTACAGGGCTTAGAGACCCAGTACTTC. It yields the protein CASSSLQGLETQYF.

This chain joins TRBV2 and TRBJ2-5, with 7 bases lining up with TRBD2. Trimming removed 7 bases from V and 2 bases from J; junction bases left unmatched: 7. Germline V gene sequence: CDR1 SNHLY, CDR2 FYNNEI. The CDR3 has 14 amino acids. For the CDR3, the DNA is TGTGCCAGCATAGGGACTACGAGACAAGAGACCCAGTACTTC. This gives the protein CASIGTTRQETQYF.

The V call is TRBV4-2, the J call TRBJ1-1; 10 nucleotides line up with TRBD1. The CDR3 runs 14 residues. V was pared by 1 base and J by 6 bases, with 2 bases of the junction left unmatched. Germline V gives CDR1 LGHNA, CDR2 YNFKEQ. The CDR3 reads CASSQGGTGAEAFF. CDR3 nucleotide sequence: TGTGCCAGCAGCCAAGGAGGGACAGGGGCTGAAGCTTTCTTT.

V is TRBV13 and J is TRBJ1-1; the D gene is possibly TRBD1 (5 bases). This CDR3 comprises 16 residues. V lost 2 bases and J 4 bases, leaving 17 bases between the germline ends. The germline CDR1 and CDR2 sequences are PRHDT and FYEKMQ (reference sequence). The CDR3 region is CASSLRIGGTVTEAFF. CDR3 bases: TGTGCCAGCAGCTTAAGGATTGGAGGGACGGTCACTGAAGCTTTCTTT.

The V and J genes are TRBV10-1 and TRBJ2-7; D assignment may be TRBD1 or TRBD2 (5 bases each). This CDR3 region has 19 residues. V dropped 7 bases and J dropped 5 bases, with 33 bases sitting between them. Germline V gene sequence: CDR1 WNHNN, CDR2 SYGVQD (reference sequence). As DNA, the CDR3 is TGCGCCAGCATTAACCGGGACCGCCATAACAGCCGAAATAGGAACGAGCAGTACTTC. Its protein product is CASINRDRHNSRNRNEQYF.

The genes are TRBV2 and TRBJ2-7; D is unresolved. With 11 bases removed from V and 2 bases from J, the gap between germline ends came to 16 bases. This CDR3 has 13 residues. Germline V CDR1 and CDR2: SNHLY, FYNNEI. This CDR3 reads CASLWTETYEQYF. Written as DNA, the CDR3 is TGTGCCTCCCTTTGGACGGAGACCTACGAGCAGTACTTC.

The chain has TRBV27 and TRBJ2-5; D is tentatively TRBD1 or TRBD2 (5 bases each). Germline V CDR1 and CDR2: MNHEY, SMNVEV (reference sequence). The CDR3 totals 13 residues. Trimming left V 8 bases short and J 0 bases short, with 10 bases between. CDR3 sequence: CASGRGDQETQYF. CDR3 in DNA: TGTGCCAGCGGCCGAGGGGACCAAGAGACCCAGTACTTC.

The rearrangement uses TRBV27 and TRBJ2-5, with D possibly being TRBD2 (5 bases). CDR1 and CDR2 from the germline V gene are MNHEY and SMNVEV (reference sequence). CDR3 length: 13 residues. The ends were cut back, 2 bases at V and 5 bases at J, with 9 bases in the middle. CDR3 DNA: TGTGCCAGCAGTTTAGGGAGTAGGGAGACCCAGTACTTC. Its translation is CASSLGSRETQYF.

The chain carries TRBV6-1 and TRBJ1-1; D is unclear. This CDR3 has 14 residues. Germline CDR1 is MNHNS and CDR2 is SASEGT. Deletions cut 1 base from V and 4 bases from J, with 10 bases between. The DNA for the CDR3 is TGTGCCAGCAGTGAAGGTAGGGTGAGCACTGAAGCTTTCTTT. It translates to CASSEGRVSTEAFF.

The chain couples TRBV6-5 to TRBJ1-2; 7 bases are a match to TRBD1. V shed 4 bases, J shed 2 bases, and the junction held 10 bases outside the gene matches. The CDR3 loop spans 16 amino acids. Germline V gene sequence: CDR1 MNHEY, CDR2 SVGAGI. The chain's CDR3 is CASSSTQGRTNYGYTF. DNA of the CDR3: TGTGCCAGCAGTTCTACACAGGGGAGGACAAACTATGGCTACACCTTC.

A remark on this clone: The sample holds other DNA sequences that translate to the same CDR3. V gene TRBV30 combines with J gene TRBJ1-1; unclear D gene. V lost 3 bases to trimming and J lost 0 bases, with 5 bases between them. This CDR3 comprises 12 residues. CDR1 is GTSNPN, CDR2 SVGIG, per germline (reference sequence). The CDR3 coding sequence is TGTGCCTGGAGGCCAGTGAACACTGAAGCTTTCTTT. Translated, it gives CAWRPVNTEAFF.

The chain recombines TRBV28 with TRBJ1-5; 11 positions agree with TRBD1. The CDR3 extends over 16 amino acids. The junction had 6 bases not matched to a gene; V was cut back by 2 bases and J by 6 bases. Germline CDR1 and CDR2: MDHEN and SYDVKM. The CDR3 DNA sequence: TGTGCCAGCAGTTTAGGCGGACAGGGGGCGGTTCAGCCCCAGCATTTT. Protein product: CASSLGGQGAVQPQHF.

The rearrangement uses TRBV7-9 and TRBJ2-5; TRBD1 agrees at 7 bases. CDR1 is SEHNR, CDR2 FQNEAQ, per germline (reference sequence). Trimming at V came to 5 bases and at J to 2 bases, leaving 8 bases not matched to a gene. This CDR3 has 15 residues. The CDR3 nucleotides are TGTGCCAGCAGCCGCCGGGACAGACTACAAGAGACCCAGTACTTC. This sequence encodes CASSRRDRLQETQYF.

V and J are TRBV5-1 and TRBJ1-5; 10 bases are a match to TRBD1. Germline V gene data show CDR1 as SGHRS and CDR2 as YFSETQ. The CDR3 is 15 residues long. V lost 4 bases and J lost 3; bases outside the gene matches: 4. The CDR3 loop is CASSDGQGVNQPQHF. The DNA of the CDR3 is TGCGCCAGCAGCGACGGACAGGGGGTCAATCAGCCCCAGCATTTT.

The chain uses TRBV9 and TRBJ1-1, with D possibly matching TRBD1 (5 bases). This CDR3 contains 15 residues. Germline CDR1 is SGDLS and CDR2 is YYNGEE. V was cut by 0 bases and J by 6 bases, with 15 bases left in between. The CDR3 loop reads CASSVDQGELPEAFF. As DNA, the CDR3 is TGTGCCAGCAGCGTAGATCAGGGCGAATTGCCTGAAGCTTTCTTT.

A few counts support this clone. The gene calls are TRBV4-3 and TRBJ1-2; the match to TRBD1 covers 7 bases. Germline lookup yields CDR1 LGHNA and CDR2 YSLEER. V shed 4 bases and J 4 bases; nucleotides not matched to a gene: 6. The CDR3 has 14 residues. This CDR3 is CASSRLDRAYGYTF. CDR3 DNA sequence: TGCGCCAGCAGCCGACTAGACAGGGCCTATGGCTACACCTTC.

This clone was seen only a few times. This chain connects TRBV19 to TRBJ1-5; 10 positions agree with TRBD1. The germline CDR1 and CDR2 sequences are LNHDA and SQIVND (reference sequence). The CDR3 consists of 15 residues. J was trimmed by 1 base and V by 7 bases; bases with no gene match: 4. The CDR3 spells CASTVDRGSNQPQHF. The DNA of the CDR3 is TGTGCCAGTACCGTGGACAGGGGGAGCAATCAGCCCCAGCATTTT.

This chain connects TRBV6-1 to TRBJ1-1; 8 positions agree with TRBD1. V lost 6 bases and J lost 5; bases outside the gene matches: 2. The CDR3 sequence is 12 residues long. Germline V gene sequence: CDR1 MNHNS, CDR2 SASEGT. The CDR3: CASRGQETEAFF. CDR3 sequence (DNA): TGTGCCAGCAGGGGACAGGAAACTGAAGCTTTCTTT.

This rearrangement joins TRBV5-1 to TRBJ2-1; 11 nucleotides agree with TRBD2. With 4 bases clipped from V and 5 bases from J, the junction kept 8 bases outside the gene matches. From germline, CDR1 is SGHRS and CDR2 YFSETQ. The CDR3 is 16 amino acids. The CDR3 DNA sequence: TGCGCCAGCAGCCGCGTAGCGGGAGGGCCAAACAATGAGCAGTTCTTC. Residues: CASSRVAGGPNNEQFF.

This chain links TRBV28 with TRBJ1-2, with D tentatively TRBD1 (5 bases). V was trimmed by 5 bases and J by 7 bases, leaving 11 bases between them. CDR3 size: 12 residues. CDR1 MDHEN and CDR2 SYDVKM come from the germline V gene. As DNA, the CDR3 is TGTGCCAGCAGTACCTCGACAGTTGGCTACACCTTC. Protein sequence: CASSTSTVGYTF.

CDR3 in DNA: TGTGCCAGCAGTCCCGACCGGGAGACCCAGTACTTC. It codes for CASSPDRETQYF. The V call is TRBV5-4, the J call TRBJ2-5, with D hard to call. Germline values: CDR1 SGHNT, CDR2 YYREEE (reference sequence). The CDR3 is made up of 12 amino acids. V lost 5 bases and J 5 bases, leaving 10 bases between the germline ends.

This clone appeared once. J is TRBJ2-5 and V is TRBV10-3; a weak D match, TRBD1 (6 bases). Germline V gene lookup returns CDR1 ENHRY and CDR2 SYGVKD. The V gene lost 6 bases and the J gene lost 8 bases, with 22 bases spanning the gap. The CDR3 has 15 residues. CDR3 nucleotides: TGTGCCATCAGGGACAGTCATTCGGGTCACCAAACCCAGTACTTC. Its translation: CAIRDSHSGHQTQYF.

The chain joins TRBV2 to TRBJ2-1; the match to TRBD2 covers 14 bases. This CDR3 contains 15 residues. V lost 3 bases and J lost 10; bases outside the gene matches: 5. Germline lookup yields CDR1 SNHLY and CDR2 FYNNEI. The CDR3 DNA reads TGTGCCAGCAGTGACGGGACTAGCGGGGGCCTGGAGCAGTTCTTC. The encoded protein is CASSDGTSGGLEQFF.

The rearrangement joins TRBV2 to TRBJ2-7; possibly TRBD1 or TRBD2 for D (5 bases each). Per the germline V gene, CDR1 is SNHLY and CDR2 is FYNNEI. This CDR3 region has 12 residues. The germline V and J ends were trimmed by 8 bases and 4 bases, with 12 bases remaining between them. The CDR3 is CASGTVGYEQYF. CDR3 coding DNA: TGTGCCAGCGGGACCGTAGGGTACGAGCAGTACTTC.

The rearrangement joins TRBV7-6 to TRBJ1-6; 7 bases line up with TRBD1. Losses at the gene ends were 7 bases for V and 10 bases for J; bases not matched to a gene: 10. CDR1 and CDR2 (germline): SGHVS, FNYEAQ. The CDR3 has 14 residues. The chain's CDR3 is CASNQGGRGSPLHF. The CDR3 region has the DNA TGTGCCAGCAATCAGGGGGGGCGTGGATCACCCCTCCACTTT.

The chain combines TRBV29-1 with TRBJ1-2; no reliable D call. Trimming shortened V by 1 base and J by 1 base, and 7 bases separated the two germline ends. Germline V gene sequence: CDR1 SQVTM, CDR2 ANQGSEA. The CDR3 contains 13 residues. CDR3 bases: TGCAGCGTTGAAGTTCATAGTAACTATGGCTACACCTTC. It yields the protein CSVEVHSNYGYTF.

The chain has TRBV29-1 and TRBJ2-1; D unresolved. This CDR3 has 14 residues. The germline V gene has CDR1 SQVTM and CDR2 ANQGSEA. Trimming removed 7 bases at V and 0 bases at J, with 13 bases between. CDR3 bases: TGCAGCGGGATCATCCGTGGCTCCTACAATGAGCAGTTCTTC. Its protein is CSGIIRGSYNEQFF.

V usage is TRBV7-3 and J usage is TRBJ2-1; D is perhaps TRBD2 (6 bases). Trimming took 5 bases from V and 8 from J, leaving 16 bases between them. Germline CDR1 SGHTA, CDR2 FQGTGA. The CDR3 sequence is 14 residues long. CDR3 amino acids: CASSILGGKHEQFF. In nucleotides, the CDR3 is TGTGCCAGCAGCATACTGGGGGGAAAGCATGAGCAGTTCTTC.